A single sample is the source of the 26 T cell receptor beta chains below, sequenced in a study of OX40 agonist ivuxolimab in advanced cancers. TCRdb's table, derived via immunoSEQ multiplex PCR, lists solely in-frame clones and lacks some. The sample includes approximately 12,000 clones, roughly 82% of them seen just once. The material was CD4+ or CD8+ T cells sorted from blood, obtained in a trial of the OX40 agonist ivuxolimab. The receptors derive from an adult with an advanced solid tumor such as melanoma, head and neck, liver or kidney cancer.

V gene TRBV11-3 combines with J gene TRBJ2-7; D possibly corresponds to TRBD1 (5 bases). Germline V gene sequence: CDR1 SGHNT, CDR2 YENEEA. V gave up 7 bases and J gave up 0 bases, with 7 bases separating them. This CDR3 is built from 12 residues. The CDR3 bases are TGTGCCAGCACCGACAGCTCCTACGAGCAGTACTTC. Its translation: CASTDSSYEQYF.

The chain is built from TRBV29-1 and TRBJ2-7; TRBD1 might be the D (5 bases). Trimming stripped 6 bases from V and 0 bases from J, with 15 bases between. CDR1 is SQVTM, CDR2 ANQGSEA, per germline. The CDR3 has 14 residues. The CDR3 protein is CSVKLTDHSYEQYF. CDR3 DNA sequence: TGCAGCGTCAAATTGACAGACCACTCCTACGAGCAGTACTTC.

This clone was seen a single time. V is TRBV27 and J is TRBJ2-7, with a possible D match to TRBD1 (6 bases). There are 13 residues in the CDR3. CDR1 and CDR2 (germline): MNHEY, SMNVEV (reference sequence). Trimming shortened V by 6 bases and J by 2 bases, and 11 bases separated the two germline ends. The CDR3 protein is CASSNRETYEQYF. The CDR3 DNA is TGTGCCAGCAGCAACAGGGAGACCTACGAGCAGTACTTC.

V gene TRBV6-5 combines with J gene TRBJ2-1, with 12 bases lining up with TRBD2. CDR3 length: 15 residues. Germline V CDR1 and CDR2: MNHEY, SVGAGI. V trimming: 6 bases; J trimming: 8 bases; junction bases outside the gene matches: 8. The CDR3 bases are TGTGCCAGCAGCCCCAGGACTAGCGGGACCTATGAGCAGTTCTTC. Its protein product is CASSPRTSGTYEQFF.

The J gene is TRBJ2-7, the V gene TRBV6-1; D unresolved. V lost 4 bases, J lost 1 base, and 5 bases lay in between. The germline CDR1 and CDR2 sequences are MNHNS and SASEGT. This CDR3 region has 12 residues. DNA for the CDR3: TGTGCCAGCAGTGTGTCATCCTACGAGCAGTACTTC. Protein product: CASSVSSYEQYF.

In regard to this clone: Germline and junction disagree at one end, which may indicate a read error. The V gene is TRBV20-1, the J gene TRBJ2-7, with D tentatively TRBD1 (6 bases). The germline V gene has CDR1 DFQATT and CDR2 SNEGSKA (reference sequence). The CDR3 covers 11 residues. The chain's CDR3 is CSTRRQGEQYF. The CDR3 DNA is TGCAGTACTAGGCGGCAGGGGGAGCAGTACTTC.

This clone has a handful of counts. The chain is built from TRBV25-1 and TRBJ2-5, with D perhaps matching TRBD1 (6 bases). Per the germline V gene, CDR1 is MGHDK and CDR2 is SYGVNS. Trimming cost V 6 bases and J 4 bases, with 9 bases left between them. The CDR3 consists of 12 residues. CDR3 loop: CASRWGRETQYF. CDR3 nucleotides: TGTGCCAGCAGGTGGGGGCGAGAGACCCAGTACTTC.

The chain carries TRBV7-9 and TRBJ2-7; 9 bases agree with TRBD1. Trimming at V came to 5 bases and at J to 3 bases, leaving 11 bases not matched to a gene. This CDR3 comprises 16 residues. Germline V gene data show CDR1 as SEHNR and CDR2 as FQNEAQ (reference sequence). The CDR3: CASSHPRTGEGYEQYF. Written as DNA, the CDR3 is TGTGCCAGCAGCCACCCCCGGACAGGGGAGGGCTACGAGCAGTACTTC.

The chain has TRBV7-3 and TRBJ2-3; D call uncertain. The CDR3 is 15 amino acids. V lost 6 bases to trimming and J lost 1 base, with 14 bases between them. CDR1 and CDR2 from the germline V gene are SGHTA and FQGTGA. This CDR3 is CASRFGVAGTDTQYF. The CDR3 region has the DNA TGTGCCAGCAGGTTTGGCGTCGCGGGCACAGATACGCAGTATTTT.

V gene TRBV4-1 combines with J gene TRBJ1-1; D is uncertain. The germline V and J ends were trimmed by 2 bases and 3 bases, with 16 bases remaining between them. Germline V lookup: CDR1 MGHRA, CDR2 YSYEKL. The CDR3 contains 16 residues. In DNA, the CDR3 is TGCGCCAGCAGCCAAAACCCGTATCCAACTGACACTGAAGCTTTCTTT. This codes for CASSQNPYPTDTEAFF.

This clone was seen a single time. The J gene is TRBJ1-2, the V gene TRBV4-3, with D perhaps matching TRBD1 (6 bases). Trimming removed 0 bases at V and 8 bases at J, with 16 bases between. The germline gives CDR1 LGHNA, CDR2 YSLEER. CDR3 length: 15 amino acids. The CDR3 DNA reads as TGCGCCAGCAGCCAAGAGCTAAGGACAGCTAACGGCTACACCTTC. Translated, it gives CASSQELRTANGYTF.

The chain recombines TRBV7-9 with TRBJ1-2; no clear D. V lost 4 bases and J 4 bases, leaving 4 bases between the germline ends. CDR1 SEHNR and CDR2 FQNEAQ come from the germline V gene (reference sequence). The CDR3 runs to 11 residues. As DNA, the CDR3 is TGTGCCAGCAGCTCCTCCTATGGCTACACCTTC. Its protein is CASSSSYGYTF. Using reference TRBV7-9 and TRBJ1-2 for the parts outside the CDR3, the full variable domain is DTGVSQNPRHKITKRGQNVTFRCDPISEHNRLYWYRQTLGQGPEFLTYFQNEAQLEKSRLLSDRFSAERPKGSFSTLEIQRTEQGDSAMYLCASSSSYGYTFGSGTRLTVV.

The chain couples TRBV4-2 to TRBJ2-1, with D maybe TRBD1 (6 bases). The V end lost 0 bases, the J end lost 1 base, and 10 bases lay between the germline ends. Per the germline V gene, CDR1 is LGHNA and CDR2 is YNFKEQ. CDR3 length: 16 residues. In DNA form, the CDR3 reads TGTGCCAGCAGCCAAGATAGAAGGGGGTCCTACAATGAGCAGTTCTTC. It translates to CASSQDRRGSYNEQFF.

Here the CDR3 reads CASSDGSGSGEQYF. Here the CDR3 DNA reads TGTGCCAGCAGTGACGGATCTGGGTCCGGCGAGCAGTACTTC. The chain carries TRBV6-4 and TRBJ2-7, with no clear D. The germline V and J ends were trimmed by 2 bases and 6 bases, with 14 bases remaining between them. CDR3 size: 14 residues. Germline loops: CDR1 MRHNA, CDR2 SNTAGT.

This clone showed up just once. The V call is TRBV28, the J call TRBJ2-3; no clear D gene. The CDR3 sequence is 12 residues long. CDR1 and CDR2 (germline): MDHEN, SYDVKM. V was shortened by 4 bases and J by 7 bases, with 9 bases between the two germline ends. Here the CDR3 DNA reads TGTGCCAGCAGTTACAACCGCCATACGCAGTATTTT. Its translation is CASSYNRHTQYF.

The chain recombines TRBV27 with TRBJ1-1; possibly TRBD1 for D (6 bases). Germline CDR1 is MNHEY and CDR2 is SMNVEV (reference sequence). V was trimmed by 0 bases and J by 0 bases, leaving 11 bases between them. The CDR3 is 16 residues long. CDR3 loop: CASSLSPGAVNTEAFF. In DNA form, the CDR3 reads TGTGCCAGCAGTTTATCACCAGGGGCCGTGAACACTGAAGCTTTCTTT.

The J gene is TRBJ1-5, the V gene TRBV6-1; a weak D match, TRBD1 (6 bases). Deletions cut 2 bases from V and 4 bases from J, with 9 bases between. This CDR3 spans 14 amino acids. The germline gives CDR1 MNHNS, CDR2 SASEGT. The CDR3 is CASSEWTVNQPQHF. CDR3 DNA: TGTGCCAGCAGTGAATGGACAGTAAATCAGCCCCAGCATTTT.

Here the CDR3 reads CASSPRSGGYTF. In DNA, the CDR3 is TGTGCCAGCAGCCCCAGATCGGGGGGCTACACCTTC. The rearrangement uses TRBV11-1 and TRBJ1-2; D is ambiguous. This CDR3 comprises 12 residues. Germline CDR1 SGHAT, CDR2 FQDESV (reference sequence). The germline V and J ends were trimmed by 5 bases and 8 bases, with 12 bases remaining between them. The entire variable domain, with the rest obtained from reference TRBV11-1 and TRBJ1-2, is as follows: EAEVAQSPRYKITEKSQAVAFWCDPISGHATLYWYRQILGQGPELLVQFQDESVVDDSQLPKDRFSAERLKGVDSTLKIQPAELGDSAMYLCASSPRSGGYTFGSGTRLTVV.

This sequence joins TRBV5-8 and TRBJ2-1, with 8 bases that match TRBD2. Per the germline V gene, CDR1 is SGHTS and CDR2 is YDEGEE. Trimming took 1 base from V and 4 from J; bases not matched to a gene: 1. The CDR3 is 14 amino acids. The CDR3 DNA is TGTGCCAGCAGCTTGACTAGCGGATACAATGAGCAGTTCTTC. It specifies CASSLTSGYNEQFF.

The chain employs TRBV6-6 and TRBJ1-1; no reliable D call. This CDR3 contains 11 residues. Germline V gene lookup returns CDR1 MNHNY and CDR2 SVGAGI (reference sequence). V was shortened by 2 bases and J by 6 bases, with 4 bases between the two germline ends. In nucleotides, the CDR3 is TGTGCCAGCAGTTACACCCCTGAAGCTTTCTTT. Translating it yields CASSYTPEAFF.

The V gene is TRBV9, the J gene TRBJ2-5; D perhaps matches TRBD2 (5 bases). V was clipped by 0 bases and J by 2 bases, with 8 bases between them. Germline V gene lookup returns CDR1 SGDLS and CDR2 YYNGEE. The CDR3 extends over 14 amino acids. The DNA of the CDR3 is TGTGCCAGCAGCGTAGGTGGAGGACAAGAGACCCAGTACTTC. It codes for CASSVGGGQETQYF. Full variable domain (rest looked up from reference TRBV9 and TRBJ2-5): DSGVTQTPKHLITATGQRVTLRCSPRSGDLSVYWYQQSLDQGLQFLIQYYNGEERAKGNILERFSAQQFPDLHSELNLSSLELGDSALYFCASSVGGGQETQYFGPGTRLLVL.

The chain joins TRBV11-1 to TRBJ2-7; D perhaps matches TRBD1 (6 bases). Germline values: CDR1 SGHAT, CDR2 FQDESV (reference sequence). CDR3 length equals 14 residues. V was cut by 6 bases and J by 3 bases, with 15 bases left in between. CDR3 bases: TGTGCCAGCAGTATTACAGGGTCTGTCTACGAGCAGTACTTC. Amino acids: CASSITGSVYEQYF.

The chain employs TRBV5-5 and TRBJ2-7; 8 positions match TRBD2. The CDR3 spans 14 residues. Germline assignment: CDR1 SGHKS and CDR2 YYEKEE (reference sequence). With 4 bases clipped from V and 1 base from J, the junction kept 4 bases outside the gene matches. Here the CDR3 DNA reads TGTGCCAGCAGCCCCAGCGGGGGATCCTACGAGCAGTACTTC. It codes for CASSPSGGSYEQYF. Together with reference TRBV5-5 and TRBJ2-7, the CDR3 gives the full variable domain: DAGVTQSPTHLIKTRGQQVTLRCSPISGHKSVSWYQQVLGQGPQFIFQYYEKEERGRGNFPDRFSARQFPNYSSELNVNALLLGDSALYLCASSPSGGSYEQYFGPGTRLTVT.

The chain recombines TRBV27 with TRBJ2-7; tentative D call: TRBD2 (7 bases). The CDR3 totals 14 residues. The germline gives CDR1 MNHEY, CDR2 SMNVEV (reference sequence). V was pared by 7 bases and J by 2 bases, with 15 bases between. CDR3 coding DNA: TGTGCCAGCACCCTTCGGGGGGCTACCTACGAGCAGTACTTC. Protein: CASTLRGATYEQYF.

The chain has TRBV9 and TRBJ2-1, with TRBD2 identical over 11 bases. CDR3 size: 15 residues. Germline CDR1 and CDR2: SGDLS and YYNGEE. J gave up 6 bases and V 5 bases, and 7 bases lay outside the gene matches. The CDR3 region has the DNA TGTGCCAGCAGTGTCCCCACTAGCGGGAGCAATGAGCAGTTCTTC. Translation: CASSVPTSGSNEQFF.

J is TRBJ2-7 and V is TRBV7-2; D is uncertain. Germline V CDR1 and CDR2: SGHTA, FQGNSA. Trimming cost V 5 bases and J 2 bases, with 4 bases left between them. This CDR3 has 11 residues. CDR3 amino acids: CASSPAYEQYF. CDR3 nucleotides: TGTGCCAGCAGCCCCGCCTACGAGCAGTACTTC.